A single sample gave rise to the 20 T cell receptor beta chains below, sequenced in a study of OX40 agonist ivuxolimab in advanced cancers. Clones were read by immunoSEQ multiplex PCR, and TCRdb kept only the in-frame ones, dropping some. The data hold about 77,000 clones, with over 75% observed a single time. This sample comprised CD4+ or CD8+ T cells sorted from blood, obtained in a trial of the OX40 agonist ivuxolimab. These receptor sequences come from an adult with an advanced solid tumor such as melanoma, head and neck, liver or kidney cancer.

This chain connects TRBV7-2 to TRBJ1-4; no clear D gene. The CDR3 is 11 amino acids. Trimming removed 1 base from V and 6 bases from J, with 0 bases in between. Per germline, CDR1 SGHTA and CDR2 FQGNSA. CDR3: CASSLDEKLFF. As DNA, the CDR3 is TGTGCCAGCAGCTTAGATGAAAAACTGTTTTTT. Full variable domain (missing parts from reference TRBV7-2 and TRBJ1-4): GAGVSQSPSNKVTEKGKDVELRCDPISGHTALYWYRQSLGQGLEFLIYFQGNSAPDKSGLPSDRFSAERTGGSVSTLTIQRTQQEDSAVYLCASSLDEKLFFGSGTQLSVL.

The chain employs TRBV4-3 and TRBJ2-5; 7 bases are a match to TRBD1. Germline trimming cut 3 bases from V and 4 bases from J; bases unmatched to any gene: 5. The CDR3 consists of 14 residues. Germline V gene lookup returns CDR1 LGHNA and CDR2 YSLEER. CDR3 residues: CASSQVTGAETQYF. DNA of the CDR3: TGCGCCAGCAGCCAGGTTACAGGGGCAGAGACCCAGTACTTC.

J is TRBJ2-5 and V is TRBV29-1; D tentatively fits TRBD1 or TRBD2 (6 bases each). Trimming cost V 7 bases and J 4 bases, with 19 bases left between them. The CDR3 spans 14 residues. The germline V gene has CDR1 SQVTM and CDR2 ANQGSEA. The CDR3 nucleotides are TGCAGCGCCAAAGGGGGGACTCGTGGAGAGACCCAGTACTTC. This sequence encodes CSAKGGTRGETQYF.

Turning to this clone: This same CDR3 is encoded by further DNA sequences in the sample. The rearrangement links TRBV7-2 to TRBJ1-1; D remains ambiguous. The CDR3 sequence is 13 residues long. V was clipped by 0 bases and J by 1 base, with 3 bases between them. Germline V CDR1 and CDR2: SGHTA, FQGNSA. CDR3 coding DNA: TGTGCCAGCAGCTTAGCAGAGAACACTGAAGCTTTCTTT. Protein product: CASSLAENTEAFF.

The rearrangement joins TRBV18 to TRBJ2-2, with TRBD2 identical over 7 bases. The CDR3 is 15 amino acids. From germline, CDR1 is KGHSH and CDR2 LQKENI. Losses at the gene ends were 6 bases for V and 0 bases for J; bases not matched to a gene: 4. The CDR3 nucleotides read TGTGCCAGCTCCCTCAGCGGGGCGAACACCGGGGAGCTGTTTTTT. It is translated as CASSLSGANTGELFF. The variable domain in full, completed from reference TRBV18 and TRBJ2-2, reads NAGVMQNPRHLVRRRGQEARLRCSPMKGHSHVYWYRQLPEEGLKFMVYLQKENIIDESGMPKERFSAEFPKEGPSILRIQQVVRGDSAAYFCASSLSGANTGELFFGEGSRLTVL.

This chain links TRBV2 with TRBJ2-3; D is undetermined. Germline V gene lookup returns CDR1 SNHLY and CDR2 FYNNEI. The CDR3 loop spans 14 amino acids. V was clipped by 4 bases and J by 2 bases, with 10 bases between them. CDR3 amino acids: CASSVGGYTDTQYF. DNA for the CDR3: TGTGCCAGCAGTGTTGGTGGGTACACAGATACGCAGTATTTT. Full variable domain (rest looked up from reference TRBV2 and TRBJ2-3): EPEVTQTPSHQVTQMGQEVILRCVPISNHLYFYWYRQILGQKVEFLVSFYNNEISEKSEIFDDQFSVERPDGSNFTLKIRSTKLEDSAMYFCASSVGGYTDTQYFGPGTRLTVL.

The genes are TRBV7-9 and TRBJ1-5; D is uncertain. The CDR3 totals 13 residues. Germline loops: CDR1 SEHNR, CDR2 FQNEAQ (reference sequence). Deletions cut 4 bases from V and 6 bases from J, with 10 bases between. The DNA for the CDR3 is TGTGCCAGCAGCTCAATGGCAAGTCAGCCCCAGCATTTT. Protein: CASSSMASQPQHF.

The V and J genes are TRBV11-1 and TRBJ2-1; TRBD1 is a possible D gene (7 bases). The V gene lost 5 bases and the J gene lost 5 bases, with 22 bases spanning the gap. CDR1 SGHAT and CDR2 FQDESV come from the germline V gene (reference sequence). The CDR3 is 17 residues long. The CDR3 protein is CASSARGAGLGNNEQFF. CDR3 sequence (DNA): TGTGCCAGCAGCGCCAGGGGGGCCGGACTCGGCAACAATGAGCAGTTCTTC.

V usage is TRBV18 and J usage is TRBJ1-5; D not certain. V was shortened by 5 bases and J by 0 bases, with 17 bases between the two germline ends. Per the germline V gene, CDR1 is KGHSH and CDR2 is LQKENI. The CDR3 totals 17 residues. Here the CDR3 DNA reads TGTGCCAGCTCATCTACCTCCAGGACGGATAGCAATCAGCCCCAGCATTTT. The encoded protein is CASSSTSRTDSNQPQHF.

The rearrangement joins TRBV13 to TRBJ2-3; 12 nucleotides align to TRBD2. V lost 1 base and J lost 0; bases outside the gene matches: 11. The CDR3 has 20 amino acids. Per the germline V gene, CDR1 is PRHDT and CDR2 is FYEKMQ (reference sequence). The CDR3 DNA reads as TGTGCCAGCAGCTTAGAAAATCGACTAGCGGGGGACGCTAGCACAGATACGCAGTATTTT. Amino acid sequence: CASSLENRLAGDASTDTQYF.

This clone was seen a single time. This chain joins TRBV19 and TRBJ2-3; D is ambiguous. V lost 4 bases and J 1 base, leaving 12 bases between the germline ends. Germline loops: CDR1 LNHDA, CDR2 SQIVND (reference sequence). The CDR3 covers 15 residues. CDR3 protein: CASSTARWGTDTQYF. The DNA for the CDR3 is TGTGCCAGTAGTACCGCTAGGTGGGGCACAGATACGCAGTATTTT.

The rearrangement uses TRBV4-2 and TRBJ2-3, with D perhaps matching TRBD2 (6 bases). The V and J ends lost 5 bases and 3 bases respectively, with 18 bases between them. In germline, CDR1 is LGHNA, CDR2 YNFKEQ. The CDR3 spans 16 residues. CDR3 sequence reads: CASSLRLAALTDTQYF. In nucleotides, the CDR3 is TGTGCCAGCAGCTTAAGGTTAGCGGCTCTTACAGATACGCAGTATTTT.

The rearrangement links TRBV19 to TRBJ2-7; 7 bases align to TRBD1. V lost 5 bases to trimming and J lost 0 bases; unmatched junction nucleotides: 7. Germline CDR1 reads LNHDA; CDR2 reads SQIVND (reference sequence). The CDR3 has 15 amino acids. CDR3 amino acids: CASSPRTGHSYEQYF. In DNA form, the CDR3 reads TGTGCCAGTAGTCCCCGGACAGGACACTCCTACGAGCAGTACTTC.

This clone has just a few counts. The chain is built from TRBV13 and TRBJ2-1; D might be TRBD1 or TRBD2, each matching 6 bases. CDR1 is PRHDT, CDR2 FYEKMQ, per germline (reference sequence). The CDR3 extends over 18 amino acids. The V and J ends lost 2 bases and 3 bases respectively, with 20 bases between them. CDR3 sequence: CASSLLGGAGRLYNEQFF. The CDR3 DNA reads TGTGCCAGCAGCTTATTGGGGGGCGCGGGCCGACTCTACAATGAGCAGTTCTTC.

This rearrangement joins TRBV9 to TRBJ1-2, with D maybe TRBD1 (6 bases). From germline, CDR1 is SGDLS and CDR2 YYNGEE. This CDR3 comprises 15 residues. V was trimmed by 2 bases and J by 6 bases, leaving 17 bases between them. For the CDR3, the DNA is TGTGCCAGCAGCGTCCAAGGGGGGGCGGGTGATGGCTACACCTTC. It specifies CASSVQGGAGDGYTF.

The V gene is TRBV7-2, the J gene TRBJ1-2, with D perhaps matching TRBD1 (6 bases). CDR3 length: 13 residues. Germline CDR1 is SGHTA and CDR2 is FQGNSA. V shed 3 bases and J shed 7 bases, with 12 bases lying between them. CDR3 in DNA: TGTGCCAGCAGCTTTGGGACACGGCTTGGCTACACCTTC. It codes for CASSFGTRLGYTF.

The chain uses TRBV6-5 and TRBJ1-2, with 7 bases matching TRBD1. The V gene end was trimmed by 6 bases and the J gene end by 4 bases; junction bases not matched to a gene: 8. Germline-derived CDR1 and CDR2 are MNHEY and SVGAGI. CDR3 length: 14 residues. CDR3 region: CASSRGQLTYGYTF. In nucleotides, the CDR3 is TGTGCCAGCAGCCGGGGACAGCTAACCTATGGCTACACCTTC.

This sequence joins TRBV7-8 and TRBJ2-7, with D possibly TRBD1 on 5 matching bases. This CDR3 comprises 14 residues. Trimming shortened V by 5 bases and J by 3 bases, and 14 bases separated the two germline ends. Per the germline V gene, CDR1 is SGHVS and CDR2 is FQNEAQ. The CDR3 region has the DNA TGTGCCAGCAGCCCAGTAGACAGAGGCTACGAGCAGTACTTC. This translates into CASSPVDRGYEQYF.

Concerning this clone: In the same sample, other DNA sequences code for this CDR3. The J gene is TRBJ1-2, the V gene TRBV7-2; tentative D call: TRBD1 (6 bases). Germline V gene lookup returns CDR1 SGHTA and CDR2 FQGNSA. This CDR3 region has 13 residues. Trimming removed 1 base at V and 8 bases at J, with 11 bases between. CDR3 DNA: TGTGCCAGCAGCTTAGACAGGGATTCAGGCTACACCTTC. Protein: CASSLDRDSGYTF.

This chain connects TRBV2 to TRBJ1-2; possibly TRBD1 for D (5 bases). The germline gives CDR1 SNHLY, CDR2 FYNNEI. V shed 5 bases and J shed 0 bases, with 13 bases lying between them. The CDR3 extends over 15 amino acids. The CDR3 here is CASSYDSPSNYGYTF. CDR3 nucleotide sequence: TGTGCCAGCAGTTACGACAGCCCTTCTAACTATGGCTACACCTTC.